This entry concerns a single TCR beta chain. V lost 3 bases to trimming and J lost 6 bases, with 15 bases between them. Germline CDR1 and CDR2: SGHNT and YENEEA. This CDR3 comprises 15 residues. The record originates from a study of patients and donors after allogeneic stem cell transplantation. TCRdb reanalysed the RT-PCR reads using MiXCR and keeps one entry per CDR3 protein. The table lists tens of thousands of distinct CDR3 sequences, around 27% of them singletons. The chain uses TRBV11-3 and TRBJ2-1, with D perhaps matching TRBD2 (6 bases). The source material was blood, either unsorted or a sorted T cell fraction (not recorded which). The TCR was taken from a human donor who was either an allogeneic HSCT recipient or a stem cell or donor lymphocyte infusion donor (not recorded which). It is not recorded whose cells these are; they may come from a transplant donor. CDR3 DNA sequence: TGTGCCAGCAGCTTCATTGGGTCCGGGGGCAATGAGCAGTTCTTC. This codes for CASSFIGSGGNEQFF.